The rows below give T cell receptor beta chains drawn from one sample of a study of spatial heterogeneity in lung cancer. In TCRdb, the 5' RACE reads were re-called with MiXCR into one record per CDR3 protein. In the table there are tens of thousands of distinct CDR3 sequences, over 9.5% of which are singletons. Sequencing was performed on PBMCs, taken at follow-up. The source is a male donor with early-stage non-small cell lung cancer. Both conserved end residues are part of each CDR3. Each record gives: J gene, V gene, clone size, D gene, CDR3 protein, CDR3 DNA. D genes are given only for firm matches. Some rows have no size entry. The others give once, few or many, or a class for an expanded clone.

TRBJ2-4 | TRBV20-1 | - | TRBD1 | CSAHPTGERHIQYF | TGCAGTGCTCACCCGACAGGGGAACGTCACATTCAGTACTTC
TRBJ2-2 | TRBV29-1 | - | TRBD1 | CSAFDRGGTGELFF | TGCAGCGCTTTCGACAGGGGTGGCACCGGGGAGCTGTTTTTT
TRBJ1-5 | TRBV3-1 | many | - | CASSQGASWANQPQHF | TGTGCCAGCAGCCAAGGGGCGAGTTGGGCCAATCAGCCCCAGCATTTT
TRBJ2-1 | TRBV7-3 | many | TRBD2 | CASSLALAGYNEQFF | TGTGCCAGCAGCTTGGCCCTAGCGGGCTACAATGAGCAGTTCTTC
TRBJ2-1 | TRBV27 | few | - | CASRGWGDLGSYNEQFF | TGTGCCAGCAGGGGGTGGGGGGATCTAGGATCCTACAATGAGCAGTTCTTC
TRBJ1-1 | TRBV30 | many | - | CAWTSSGTEAFF | TGTGCCTGGACGTCAAGTGGGACTGAAGCTTTCTTT
TRBJ2-2 | TRBV20-1 | many | - | CSARVLITGELFF | TGCAGTGCTAGAGTTTTAATCACCGGGGAGCTGTTTTTT
TRBJ1-1 | TRBV5-1 | few | - | CASSPQAVGSEAFF | TGCGCCAGCAGCCCGCAAGCCGTCGGCAGTGAAGCTTTCTTT
TRBJ2-7 | TRBV11-1 | many | - | CASSLRRNSYEQYF | TGTGCCAGCAGCTTACGCCGGAACTCCTACGAGCAGTACTTC
TRBJ2-7 | TRBV6-5 | many | - | CASSYKESSYEQYF | TGTGCCAGCAGTTACAAGGAGAGCTCCTACGAGCAGTACTTC
TRBJ2-5 | TRBV29-1 | many | TRBD1 | CSGTGEETQYF | TGCAGCGGGACAGGGGAAGAGACCCAGTACTTC
TRBJ1-1 | TRBV5-1 | few | - | CASSPDSAEAFF | TGCGCCAGCAGCCCCGACAGCGCCGAAGCTTTCTTT
TRBJ2-1 | TRBV5-4 | - | TRBD1 | CASSSGQGIYNEQFF | TGTGCCAGCAGCTCCGGACAGGGGATCTACAATGAGCAGTTCTTC
TRBJ1-6 | TRBV20-1 | - | - | CSAMKFGTSWSYNSPLHF | TGCAGTGCTATGAAATTCGGCACCAGTTGGTCCTATAATTCACCCCTCCACTTT
TRBJ1-1 | TRBV18 | many | - | CASSPGAGMNTEAFF | TGTGCCAGCTCACCGGGTGCAGGTATGAACACTGAAGCTTTCTTT
TRBJ1-6 | TRBV11-2 | - | - | CASSLEGVSPLHF | TGTGCCAGCAGCTTAGAAGGCGTATCACCCCTCCACTTT
TRBJ1-5 | TRBV10-3 | many | - | CAISEGMGRPQHF | TGTGCCATCAGTGAGGGGATGGGAAGGCCCCAGCATTTT
TRBJ1-3 | TRBV12-3/TRBV12-4 | - | - | CASSLIPSGNTIYF | TGTGCCAGCAGTCTAATACCCTCTGGAAACACCATATATTTT
TRBJ2-5 | TRBV20-1 | many | TRBD2 | CSARGLAGVETQYF | TGCAGTGCAAGGGGACTAGCGGGGGTGGAGACCCAGTACTTC
TRBJ2-3 | TRBV9 | many | - | CASSVEGYNTDTQYF | TGTGCCAGCAGCGTAGAGGGGTACAACACAGATACGCAGTATTTT
TRBJ1-1 | TRBV27 | - | TRBD1 | CASSLLLGQGASEAFF | TGTGCCAGCAGTTTACTCCTGGGACAGGGGGCCTCTGAAGCTTTCTTT
TRBJ2-1 | TRBV24-1 | many | TRBD2 | CATSDPSGWPGEQFF | TGTGCCACCAGTGACCCTAGCGGGTGGCCTGGGGAGCAGTTCTTC
TRBJ2-5 | TRBV7-9 | few | TRBD1 | CASSSEGTAEETQYF | TGTGCCAGCAGCTCCGAGGGGACAGCAGAAGAGACCCAGTACTTC
TRBJ2-1 | TRBV6-6 | many | - | CASRRVGVYNEQFF | TGTGCCAGCAGGCGGGTAGGGGTCTACAATGAGCAGTTCTTC
TRBJ2-7 | TRBV10-3 | many | - | CAISGQSYEQYF | TGTGCCATCAGTGGACAGTCCTACGAGCAGTACTTC
TRBJ2-1 | TRBV3-1 | many | - | CASSQALVSYNEQFF | TGTGCCAGCAGCCAAGCCCTAGTATCCTACAATGAGCAGTTCTTC